This T cell receptor beta chain was obtained from a study of identical twins. Study-level findings and limits: Abundant cord blood beta clonotypes carried fewer insertions; memory repertoires showed none.

The ends lost 6 bases at V and 3 bases at J; junction bases unmatched: 6. Germline lookup yields CDR1 DFQATT and CDR2 SNEGSKA (reference sequence). There are 15 residues in the CDR3. TCRdb reanalysed the 5' RACE reads using MiXCR and keeps one entry per CDR3 protein. The table records 1,800,000 or so distinct CDR3 sequences, less than 35% of them present only once. This clonotype was recorded a few times. Antigen specificity is unknown. Sequencing input: cord blood. The chain is built from TRBV20-1 and TRBJ2-3, with 13 positions matching TRBD2. The clonotype comes from a newborn girl in good health. For the CDR3, the DNA is TGCAGTGCAAGGACTAGCGGGAGTGGAACAGATACGCAGTATTTT. Its protein is CSARTSGSGTDTQYF.